This T cell receptor beta chain derives from a study of PD-1 blockade in mismatch repair-deficient tumors. Study details: Patients had approximately 12 mismatch repair-deficient cancer types, all previously treated and progressing.

Study-level findings and limits: Tumor-resident clones, often absent from pretreatment blood, expanded after pembrolizumab and then contracted.

All patients were mismatch repair deficient, assessed by either PCR or immunohistochemistry. The TCR-sequenced patients were a few responders to pembrolizumab. On this clone itself: The antigen remains undetermined.

J lost 9 bases, V lost 5 bases, and 6 bases had no gene match. The CDR3 is 13 amino acids. Germline CDR1 reads SNHLY; CDR2 reads FYNNEI. Here immunoSEQ multiplex PCR was the method, and the copy in TCRdb shows in-frame clones only, minus some. The table lists tens of thousands of clones, 78% of them singletons, with approximately 3.2% in the top ten. V usage is TRBV2 and J usage is TRBJ1-2, with 10 bases fitting TRBD1. The source is an adult with mismatch repair-deficient cancer. The material was peripheral blood, obtained 4 weeks after starting pembrolizumab. CDR3 amino acids: CASSYDRGPSYTF. CDR3 DNA: TGTGCCAGCAGTTATGACAGGGGGCCTAGCTACACCTTC.